This T cell receptor beta chain was observed in a study of cytomegalovirus exposure and HLA in healthy donors (dated by TCRdb to about 2017). About the study as a whole: An earlier analysis of approximately 640 of the donors reported 250 to 300 Gb of sequence data and around 120 million unique TCR beta sequences from about 200 million T cells. A later genetic analysis took genome-wide SNP genotypes for about 55% of the 666 donors and used that subset as a discovery cohort. HLA typing covered class I and class II loci at four-digit resolution. The study profiled the T cell repertoires of fewer than 850 subjects by immunosequencing and related them to cytomegalovirus serostatus. In addition to the first cohort of roughly 700 subjects, a separate validation cohort of approximately 130 different subjects was used. Of the 300 to 500 genotyped donors, roughly 80% were placed in the genetic ancestry cluster associated with self-reported Caucasian donors. Among roughly 400 genotyped donors of the cohort, an average of approximately 200,000 unique TCR beta nucleotide sequences was sequenced per donor, of which 15% to 20% were non-productive. In an earlier analysis of roughly 580 of the donors, high-throughput TCR beta sequencing was used to judge whether each TCR beta V gene segment behaved as functional or pseudogenic. High-throughput TCR immunosequencing, statistical association of individual TCRs with disease status, and machine learning were combined to predict cytomegalovirus infection status. The aim of the study was to test whether cataloging public T cell receptors could identify signatures of past pathogen exposure. A later analysis re-examined previously published TCR beta repertoires from 600 to 700 donors and added high-resolution HLA genotyping to investigate patterns of TCR occurrence. Rather than drawing on any new phenotypic data, the later analysis identified candidate immune exposures from TCR beta sequences and the way those sequences occurred across donors. Every repertoire in the discovery cohort had been generated on one and the same sequencing platform. Typing coverage varied by locus: 629-630 donors for A, B, C, DRB1 and DQB1; more than 500 for DQA1; more than 600 for DPA1; around 490 for DPB1. Roughly 5 DR-DQ haplotypes were handled as single units for association and clustering because linkage in the cohort was strong. Roughly 300 gigabases of sequencing data and 70 million to 95 million unique TCR sequences made up an early release that covered under 750 HLA-typed donors. Donor age, sex, ethnicity and CMV serostatus were collected together with the repertoire data. The research as a whole found: In an earlier analysis of roughly 560 of the donors, most TCR beta V segments were observed in productive rearrangements about 87% or about 30% of the time, broadly matching IMGT annotations. Linkage disequilibrium might explain the correlated functional status among segregating V segments, but an unknown experimental factor could not be ruled out. Most TCR sequences were seen in very few donors, while some public TCRs were found in many individuals. When HLA alleles, especially DR and DQ, strongly co-occurred, TCR associations were difficult to assign to individual alleles. A further reported finding was that TCR beta sequences accurately predicted the HLA-A and HLA-B alleles for most subjects in the first cohort. In a later genetic analysis, fewer N-insertions in productive TCRs were reported among donors in an Asian-associated ancestry cluster than the approximately 710-donor mean. A later genetic analysis associated a missense DCLRE1C variant with V-gene and J-gene trimming of TCR beta chains, and an independent cohort replicated the association. The study listed 150 to 200 TCR beta chains as associated with cytomegalovirus. The sequencing pipeline was judged likely to have produced a cluster of highly shared sequence variants as a technical artifact. In vitro tests confirmed that a few of the cytomegalovirus-associated TCR beta chains recognize cytomegalovirus antigens. Sequencing depth was assumed to be roughly uniform across donors in the presence/absence analyses, though that assumption may not hold. Some IMGT-functional V segments, including TRBV6-2 and TRBV6-3, could not be distinguished by the 87-base-pair reads and were therefore excluded. At a false discovery rate of 0.05, a later analysis linked under 20,000 TCR beta sequences to specific HLA alleles. Only TCR beta chains were sequenced in this cohort, and the absence of alpha or paired-chain data limited detectable features. According to the authors, the approach could potentially be generalized to other disease states and immunological phenotypes. CMV serostatus was the only immune exposure information available for the cohort. Because counts were too low, seventeen rarely observed V segments, including chromosome 9 orphons, were excluded from the earlier analysis of 587 of the donors. HLA typing was unavailable for some donors at each locus, so association tests used only the typed subset. A later analysis found that HLA-associated TCR beta chains were more clonally expanded and had lower generation probabilities than equally common non-associated chains. In a later analysis, TCR association rates were found to vary across HLA loci, with the most associated TCRs seen for DRB1 alleles and the fewest for HLA-C alleles. In a later analysis, most CMV-associated TCR beta chains were found to appear HLA-restricted, with HLA associations seemingly driven largely by CMV exposure. The classifier was reported to diagnose cytomegalovirus status with high specificity and sensitivity in both the original cohort and the validation cohort. A later analysis reported that several top co-occurrence clusters appeared linked to parvovirus B19, influenza, CMV and Epstein-Barr virus.

The cohort comprised some 680 healthy bone marrow donors. Cohort members were all nominally healthy when sampled, although unrecorded immune exposures were likely present. The donor was CMV seropositive and was included in the group of around 300 seropositive cohort members. Every donor gave a peripheral blood sample, and the peripheral blood mononuclear cells from that sample were used for TCR beta sequencing. The Qiagen DNeasy Blood Extraction Kit was used to extract genomic DNA from the blood cell samples. Measured from the cysteine to the phenylalanine, the CDR3 is 13 residues long. The read is trimmed to its CDR3 DNA, 39 bases read in frame from base 1. Trimming accounts for 0 bases at V and 9 bases at J, while the number of junction bases matched to no gene is 6. CDR1 and CDR2, per the germline V gene (reference sequence), are GTSNPN and SVGIG. For this clone: What this receptor recognizes is not known. It has no much larger one-base neighbor in the sample; base qualities were not kept.

The protocol used for the library was the immunoSEQ multiplex PCR assay. The multiplex PCR relied on a mix of 60 forward primers for TCR Vbeta segments and 13 reverse primers for TCR Jbeta segments. A multiplex PCR assay on genomic DNA amplified the CDR3 region of rearranged TCR beta genes. The Illumina HiSeq System was used to sequence the amplified TCR beta libraries as 87-base-pair reads. In the authors' own workflow: In a later analysis, about 80 million unique TCR beta chains were counted across the 500 to 850 repertoires, and approximately 11 million of these chains were shared by at least two donors. Raw reads were error-corrected and collapsed into unique sequences by a nearest-neighbor algorithm in which closely related sequences were merged to remove PCR and sequencing errors. Alignment of CDR3 sequences to IMGT reference sequences was used to assign V, D and J gene segments. Each retained sequence needed at least a six-nucleotide match to both a V gene segment and a J gene segment. A rearrangement was called productive if the CDR3 had no stop codons and remained in frame with V and J, and every other rearrangement was called non-productive. Following IMGT convention, CDR3 was defined as the stretch from the second conserved V-encoded cysteine up to the conserved J-encoded phenylalanine. Sequences without an unambiguous match to a single V gene segment were excluded from the earlier analysis of 587 of the donors. In an earlier analysis of 500 to 750 of the donors, V segments were called functional above 56.7% productive rearrangements and were called segregating when the between-donor standard deviation exceeded 5%. A statistical classification framework was built for diagnosing cytomegalovirus status from the catalog of TCR beta chain sequences. In a later analysis, TCR nucleotide sequences were compared against IMGT/GENE-DB human TR gene sequences so that V and J genes could be assigned. The TCRdist pipeline was used in a later analysis to assign CDR3 sequences and most-parsimonious VDJ recombination scenarios. In a later analysis, each TCR beta chain was defined by its CDR3 amino acid sequence together with its V-gene family, and reads lacking a unique V-gene family were excluded. To address suspected cross-contamination and a sequencing artifact, a later analysis removed a few hundred highly shared, low-generation-probability nucleotide sequences. A later analysis calculated a clonal expansion index for each public chain from normalized within-repertoire ranks of inferred template counts. In a later analysis, generation probabilities were computed using a VDJ recombination model fitted to out-of-frame rearrangements, and the results were checked against IGoR. In a later analysis, TCR-TCR, TCR-HLA and TCR-CMV co-occurrence was scored with hypergeometric tests, and a repertoire-size bias correction was applied to TCR pairs. In a later analysis, false discovery rates were estimated by permuting HLA or CMV assignments 20 times. A later analysis grouped co-occurring TCRs with DBSCAN, adding TCRdist sequence similarity when clustering within HLA-allele-positive subsets. Repertoires with fewer than 30,000 or more than 120,000 public chains, plus five repertoires with anomalous nucleotide sharing, were excluded from co-occurrence clustering. This is the immuneACCESS table as TCRdb keeps it, with only in-frame sequences that have V and J called. A part of the clones is gone; compared with another copy, unresolved V genes explain less than half, and the rest is unexplained. The V and J calls and the clone size are those of that table, but D and trimming were determined from the DNA. The sample has about 170,000 clones on record, roughly 78% of them singletons. The ten top clones hold 13% of the sample.

The receptor was derived from a woman aged 45-59 years in good health and CMV-seropositive. The sequencing input was PBMCs. The V and J genes are TRBV30 and TRBJ2-3, and 7 bases in between align with TRBD1. The CDR3 region reads CAWSVRTGTTQYF. The bases read TGTGCCTGGAGTGTACGGACAGGAACAACGCAGTATTTT.